This T cell receptor (beta chain) was obtained from a study of blood T cell repertoires in COVID-19. Study context: Some COVID-19 samples were acute and others convalescent; all came from the United States, Italy and Spain. PBMCs, B-cell-depleted T cells, or T cells provided the cDNA or gDNA that made up the material.

The CDR3 contains 16 residues. Germline V gene data show CDR1 as GTSNPN and CDR2 as SVGIG (reference sequence). After removal of 2 bases from V and 3 bases from J, the junction contained 11 bases not matched to a gene. The participants were between about 18 and 100 years old and came from under 25 US areas. This clone showed up just a few times. Source study methods: Reference gene primer amplification yielded estimated nucleated cell counts. The method was immunoSEQ multiplex PCR; TCRdb's version includes in-frame clones alone and lacks a portion of them. Clonal size and the V and J genes are those of that table, whereas D and trimming came from the DNA. Of around 300,000 clones listed, around 87% were seen once; the top ten hold about 1.8%.

The sample consisted of PBMCs or T cells enriched from blood (not recorded which). V is TRBV30 and J is TRBJ2-7; 9 nucleotides align to TRBD2. This receptor was obtained from a woman under 30 with acute COVID-19. The CDR3 region is CAWSWREGDAYYEQYF. CDR3 nucleotides: TGTGCCTGGAGTTGGCGGGAGGGGGACGCCTACTACGAGCAGTACTTC.